Following are 22 T cell receptor beta chains from one sample sequenced in a study of shared clonotypes between healthy human individuals. Naive-designated CD8 cells lacked CD45RO, were positively enriched for CCR7, and omitted terminally differentiated effector memory CD45RA+ cells. Generated by immunoSEQ multiplex PCR, the TCRdb table keeps only in-frame clones and is missing some. The profile shows more than 2 million clones, approximately 92% of them singletons. Source material: naive CD8+ T cells from PBMCs. Every receptor here comes from a man younger than 35 in good health. Some clones in this sample may be carry-over from other donors' samples.

The rearrangement links TRBV2 to TRBJ2-7; 11 nucleotides align to TRBD1. V trimming: 1 base; J trimming: 6 bases; junction bases outside the gene matches: 2. Germline CDR1 and CDR2: SNHLY and FYNNEI. The length of the CDR3 is 14 residues. CDR3 sequence (DNA): TGTGCCAGCAGTGAAGGGACAGGGGGCTTCGAGCAGTACTTC. It translates to CASSEGTGGFEQYF.

The CDR3 bases are TGTGCCAGCAGGGAGCCAGGGGGCCTCACCGGGGAGCTGTTTTTT. This encodes CASREPGGLTGELFF. The rearrangement joins TRBV7-9 to TRBJ2-2; 8 nucleotides line up with TRBD1. The CDR3 is 15 residues long. The junction had 7 bases not matched to a gene; V was cut back by 6 bases and J by 4 bases. In germline, CDR1 is SEHNR, CDR2 FQNEAQ (reference sequence).

Concerning this clone: Other DNA sequences in the sample encode the same CDR3. CDR3 region: CASSPNTGELFF. In nucleotides, the CDR3 is TGTGCCAGCAGTCCAAACACCGGGGAGCTGTTTTTT. The chain carries TRBV27 and TRBJ2-2; D is unclear. V lost 5 bases and J lost 2, with 3 bases in between. The CDR3 spans 12 residues. The germline gives CDR1 MNHEY, CDR2 SMNVEV (reference sequence).

The chain joins TRBV7-9 to TRBJ2-1, with D possibly called TRBD1 or TRBD2 (6 bases each). This CDR3 has 13 amino acids. Germline values: CDR1 SEHNR, CDR2 FQNEAQ (reference sequence). Trimming stripped 1 base from V and 8 bases from J, with 9 bases between. The CDR3 region has the DNA TGTGCCAGCAGCTTAGAGGGGGGCCATGAGCAGTTCTTC. Protein: CASSLEGGHEQFF.

The chain has TRBV10-1 and TRBJ1-5, with 8 bases identical to TRBD1. This CDR3 spans 15 amino acids. V lost 6 bases to trimming and J lost 4 bases; unmatched junction nucleotides: 8. CDR1 is WNHNN, CDR2 SYGVQD, per germline (reference sequence). CDR3 in amino acids: CASREMDRENQPQHF. CDR3 nucleotides: TGCGCCAGCAGAGAGATGGACAGGGAGAATCAGCCCCAGCATTTT.

The chain combines TRBV4-3 with TRBJ1-1; D uncertain. V lost 0 bases and J lost 4, with 6 bases in between. The CDR3 is 13 amino acids. The germline V gene encodes CDR1 LGHNA and CDR2 YSLEER. CDR3 nucleotides: TGCGCCAGCAGCCAAGAGTGGTCCACTGAAGCTTTCTTT. It specifies CASSQEWSTEAFF.

The table lists this clone with a count of one. The chain employs TRBV15 and TRBJ2-7, with a possible D match to TRBD1 (7 bases). The CDR3 loop spans 15 amino acids. CDR1 LNHNV and CDR2 YYDKDF come from the germline V gene (reference sequence). Deletions cut 0 bases from V and 3 bases from J, with 12 bases between. The CDR3 protein is CATSRDRGANYEQYF. The CDR3 DNA sequence: TGTGCCACCAGCAGAGACAGGGGGGCTAACTACGAGCAGTACTTC.

The rearrangement joins TRBV9 to TRBJ2-1; tentative D call: TRBD2 (6 bases). CDR1 and CDR2 from the germline V gene are SGDLS and YYNGEE. The CDR3 is made up of 11 amino acids. V was clipped by 3 bases and J by 14 bases, with 12 bases between them. CDR3 loop: CASSGLEGEFF. The CDR3 nucleotides are TGTGCCAGCAGCGGCCTGGAGGGAGAGTTCTTC.

J is TRBJ1-1 and V is TRBV2, with 7 bases identical to TRBD1. Germline lookup yields CDR1 SNHLY and CDR2 FYNNEI. The J segment lost 1 base and the V segment lost 6 bases, leaving 8 bases of the junction unmatched. This CDR3 has 15 amino acids. The CDR3 DNA follows: TGTGCCAGCAGCGAAAGGGGGCCCGGGAACACTGAAGCTTTCTTT. As protein: CASSERGPGNTEAFF.

With respect to this clone: The same CDR3 arises from other DNA sequences in this sample as well. The chain has TRBV5-1 and TRBJ2-7; TRBD1 agrees at 9 bases. CDR1 is SGHRS, CDR2 YFSETQ, per germline. The CDR3 runs to 13 residues. V dropped 4 bases and J dropped 6; count of bases not matched to a gene: 5. The CDR3: CASSLGQGIEQYF. The CDR3, as DNA: TGCGCCAGCAGCCTAGGACAGGGGATCGAGCAGTACTTC.

This clone was detected only once. The chain has TRBV27 and TRBJ2-7, with TRBD2 matching over 12 bases. Germline V lookup: CDR1 MNHEY, CDR2 SMNVEV (reference sequence). The V and J ends lost 5 bases and 2 bases, in that order; junction bases with no gene match: 10. The CDR3 has 17 amino acids. The CDR3 here is CASSLPTTSGRPYEQYF. CDR3 DNA: TGTGCCAGCAGTCTACCGACAACTAGCGGGAGGCCCTACGAGCAGTACTTC.

Details on this clone: At one of its ends the junction is not consistent with the germline gene, which may arise from a read error. This chain connects TRBV10-1 to TRBJ2-7, with TRBD2 as a possible D gene (6 bases). The CDR3 length is 11 residues. Per the germline V gene, CDR1 is WNHNN and CDR2 is SYGVQD (reference sequence). CDR3 DNA: TGCGCGAGTGGGGGGTCGCGGGAAAGAAACTTC. Residues: CASGGSRERNF.

This chain links TRBV4-1 with TRBJ1-5, with D tentatively TRBD1 (5 bases). CDR3 size: 16 residues. Per germline, CDR1 MGHRA and CDR2 YSYEKL. Trimming removed 4 bases at V and 3 bases at J, with 16 bases between. The CDR3 protein is CASSPEPGRFNQPQHF. As DNA, the CDR3 is TGCGCCAGCAGCCCGGAACCGGGACGGTTCAATCAGCCCCAGCATTTT.

With regard to this clone: Distinct nucleotide sequences in the sample also encode this CDR3. This chain connects TRBV9 to TRBJ2-7; no clear D. V was cut by 0 bases and J by 3 bases, with 10 bases left in between. CDR3 length equals 14 residues. Germline V gene data show CDR1 as SGDLS and CDR2 as YYNGEE. Here the CDR3 reads CASSVGVGSYEQYF. The DNA of the CDR3 is TGTGCCAGCAGCGTAGGGGTGGGTAGCTACGAGCAGTACTTC.

The chain is built from TRBV10-3 and TRBJ2-7, with a tentative D call TRBD1 (6 bases). V was shortened by 4 bases and J by 2 bases, with 9 bases between the two germline ends. The CDR3 sequence is 13 residues long. Germline V gene data show CDR1 as ENHRY and CDR2 as SYGVKD. The CDR3 DNA sequence: TGTGCCATCAGTGGGGACACCGCCTACGAGCAGTACTTC. Translating it yields CAISGDTAYEQYF.

This chain uses TRBV2 with TRBJ2-1, with no clear D. Looked up from germline, CDR1 is SNHLY and CDR2 is FYNNEI. V was pared by 4 bases and J by 7 bases, with 8 bases between. The CDR3 covers 12 residues. In nucleotides, the CDR3 is TGTGCCAGCAGTGGCCTTGAGAATGAGCAGTTCTTC. It codes for CASSGLENEQFF.

This chain joins TRBV18 and TRBJ2-7; TRBD2 aligns across 10 bases. CDR1 and CDR2 (germline): KGHSH, LQKENI. After removal of 0 bases from V and 3 bases from J, the junction contained 5 bases not matched to a gene. The CDR3 totals 16 residues. The chain's CDR3 is CASSPPPASGSYEQYF. DNA of the CDR3: TGTGCCAGCTCACCACCCCCTGCTAGCGGGAGCTACGAGCAGTACTTC.

As for this clone: This sample also contains other DNA sequences that code for the same CDR3. The rearrangement uses TRBV4-1 and TRBJ2-7; 8 bases are shared with TRBD1. CDR1 and CDR2 (germline): MGHRA, YSYEKL. The J segment lost 0 bases and the V segment lost 1 base, leaving 2 bases of the junction unmatched. CDR3 length: 15 residues. The DNA of the CDR3 is TGCGCCAGCAGCCAAGGGACAGGGTTCTCCTACGAGCAGTACTTC. Residues: CASSQGTGFSYEQYF.

This clone was detected only a few times. The V and J genes are TRBV11-1 and TRBJ1-5, with D unresolved. Trimming left V 2 bases short and J 1 base short, with 3 bases between. CDR3 size: 13 residues. Germline V gene lookup returns CDR1 SGHAT and CDR2 FQDESV (reference sequence). CDR3 region: CASSLQSNQPQHF. The CDR3 DNA sequence: TGTGCCAGCAGCTTACAGAGCAATCAGCCCCAGCATTTT.

The chain joins TRBV4-3 to TRBJ2-5; D is possibly TRBD2 (6 bases). This CDR3 is built from 15 residues. Trimming took 1 base from V and 5 from J, leaving 14 bases between them. Germline assignment: CDR1 LGHNA and CDR2 YSLEER. CDR3 sequence: CASSQGMRREETQYF. The CDR3 DNA follows: TGCGCCAGCAGCCAAGGAATGAGGAGGGAGGAGACCCAGTACTTC.

J is TRBJ2-7 and V is TRBV5-1, with 11 bases matching TRBD2. This CDR3 spans 20 amino acids. V shed 6 bases and J 2 bases; nucleotides not matched to a gene: 22. Germline V gives CDR1 SGHRS, CDR2 YFSETQ. The DNA of the CDR3 is TGCGCCAGCAAGTTTCGGCACAGTAACTCGACTAGCGGGACCCCCTACGAGCAGTACTTC. Encoded protein: CASKFRHSNSTSGTPYEQYF. The full variable domain, in which reference TRBV5-1 and TRBJ2-7 provide the parts outside the CDR3, is KAGVTQTPRYLIKTRGQQVTLSCSPISGHRSVSWYQQTPGQGLQFLFEYFSETQRNKGNFPGRFSGRQFSNSRSEMNVSTLELGDSALYLCASKFRHSNSTSGTPYEQYFGPGTRLTVT.

The chain uses TRBV29-1 and TRBJ2-7; possibly TRBD1 or TRBD2 for D (5 bases each). Deletions cut 6 bases from V and 0 bases from J, with 15 bases between. The V gene's germline CDR1 is SQVTM and CDR2 ANQGSEA. This CDR3 is built from 14 residues. The CDR3 bases are TGCAGCGTCCGCCCGGGACGGAGCTCCTACGAGCAGTACTTC. Encoded protein: CSVRPGRSSYEQYF.